These 31 T cell receptor beta chains came from one sample sequenced in a study of blood T cell repertoires in COVID-19. TCRdb keeps only in-frame clones here, not all; method: immunoSEQ multiplex PCR. The sample contains under 300,000 clones, around 87% of which appear only once. Input material: peripheral blood. Receptors were obtained from a man aged 60 to 69 who had recovered from COVID-19.

This clone was picked up a small number of times. The rearrangement uses TRBV12-5 and TRBJ2-3; 7 nucleotides align to TRBD2. CDR1 is LGHNT, CDR2 FRNRAP, per germline. CDR3 length: 19 amino acids. The V and J ends lost 0 bases and 2 bases, in that order; junction bases with no gene match: 14. This CDR3 is CASGLVPDGSGAFTDTQYF. The CDR3 coding sequence is TGTGCTAGTGGTTTGGTACCCGATGGGAGCGGGGCATTCACAGATACGCAGTATTTT. Based on the CDR3 plus reference TRBV12-5 and TRBJ2-3, the full variable domain is DARVTQTPRHKVTEMGQEVTMRCQPILGHNTVFWYRQTMMQGLELLAYFRNRAPLDDSGMPKDRFSAEMPDATLATLKIQPSEPRDSAVYFCASGLVPDGSGAFTDTQYFGPGTRLTVL.

This chain links TRBV4-2 with TRBJ2-7; 9 bases agree with TRBD2. This CDR3 spans 17 amino acids. The germline V gene has CDR1 LGHNA and CDR2 YNFKEQ. Losses at the gene ends were 3 bases for V and 2 bases for J; bases not matched to a gene: 11. DNA for the CDR3: TGTGCCAGCAGCCAGCCCGGGGCTAGCGGGGTTACCTACGAGCAGTACTTC. It yields the protein CASSQPGASGVTYEQYF.

The V gene is TRBV7-2, the J gene TRBJ2-3, with TRBD1 identical over 9 bases. Unmatched junction bases numbered 5, after V lost 5 bases and J lost 2 bases. CDR1 SGHTA and CDR2 FQGNSA come from the germline V gene. The CDR3 extends over 15 amino acids. CDR3: CASSPGTGFTDTQYF. Here the CDR3 DNA reads TGTGCCAGCAGCCCCGGGACAGGGTTCACAGATACGCAGTATTTT.

The rearrangement joins TRBV27 to TRBJ2-1; 7 bases are shared with TRBD2. J gave up 3 bases and V 5 bases, and 7 bases lay outside the gene matches. CDR3 size: 15 residues. Germline CDR1 MNHEY, CDR2 SMNVEV (reference sequence). The CDR3 DNA follows: TGTGCCAGCAGTCTGACGGGGGGAGACTACAATGAGCAGTTCTTC. Translated: CASSLTGGDYNEQFF.

Only one count was recorded for this clone. The V and J genes are TRBV3-1 (or the pseudogene TRBV3-2) and TRBJ2-7; possible D gene TRBD2, 6 bases. V shed 4 bases and J shed 7 bases, with 11 bases lying between them. The length of the CDR3 is 12 residues. Germline V gene sequence: CDR1 LGHDT, CDR2 YNNKEL (reference sequence). This CDR3 is CASSLSRGEQYF. The CDR3 region has the DNA TGTGCCAGCAGCCTTTCCCGGGGGGAGCAGTACTTC.

The chain employs TRBV29-1 and TRBJ1-1, with 9 bases lining up with TRBD1. CDR1 and CDR2 (germline): SQVTM, ANQGSEA. The CDR3 has 14 amino acids. V lost 4 bases and J lost 6; bases outside the gene matches: 9. The CDR3 coding sequence is TGCAGCGTTGTCCCGGGACAGGGAAGGTCTGAAGCTTTCTTT. The encoded protein is CSVVPGQGRSEAFF.

V gene TRBV25-1 combines with J gene TRBJ1-5; TRBD1 might be the D (6 bases). V gave up 5 bases and J gave up 6 bases, with 14 bases separating them. The CDR3 runs to 14 residues. The germline gives CDR1 MGHDK, CDR2 SYGVNS. The CDR3 region has the DNA TGTGCCAGCAGTAATGGGGGGGCGTTTCAGCCCCAGCATTTT. It specifies CASSNGGAFQPQHF.

This clone was seen once. J is TRBJ1-6 and V is TRBV6-5; D possibly corresponds to TRBD1 (5 bases). V was shortened by 4 bases and J by 7 bases, with 17 bases between the two germline ends. The CDR3 length is 16 residues. Germline V CDR1 and CDR2: MNHEY, SVGAGI. CDR3 protein: CASSSGLSRGNSPLHF. As DNA, the CDR3 is TGTGCCAGCAGTTCGGGACTGTCTCGGGGGAATTCACCCCTCCACTTT.

The chain uses TRBV5-6 and TRBJ2-4; D gene unclear. Per germline, CDR1 SGHDT and CDR2 YYEEEE. The CDR3 loop spans 14 amino acids. Trimming removed 3 bases from V and 6 bases from J, with 13 bases in between. The CDR3 here is CASSSLTQSNIQYF. The CDR3 region has the DNA TGTGCCAGCAGCTCCCTTACACAATCAAACATTCAGTACTTC.

The chain combines TRBV19 with TRBJ1-4, with a possible D match to TRBD1 (5 bases). The CDR3 has 14 residues. V was shortened by 8 bases and J by 8 bases, with 18 bases between the two germline ends. Germline CDR1 and CDR2: LNHDA and SQIVND (reference sequence). DNA for the CDR3: TGTGCCAGTCGTAGTGGCAGGGCTGGCGAAAAACTGTTTTTT. Protein product: CASRSGRAGEKLFF.

The V call is TRBV7-9, the J call TRBJ2-3; TRBD1 is a possible D gene (5 bases). CDR1 is SEHNR, CDR2 FQNEAQ, per germline (reference sequence). V was clipped by 5 bases and J by 2 bases, with 11 bases between them. The CDR3 is made up of 14 amino acids. CDR3 in amino acids: CASSVTGHTDTQYF. DNA of the CDR3: TGTGCCAGCAGCGTCACAGGCCACACAGATACGCAGTATTTT. The full variable domain, its missing parts supplied by reference TRBV7-9 and TRBJ2-3, is DTGVSQNPRHKITKRGQNVTFRCDPISEHNRLYWYRQTLGQGPEFLTYFQNEAQLEKSRLLSDRFSAERPKGSFSTLEIQRTEQGDSAMYLCASSVTGHTDTQYFGPGTRLTVL.

The J gene is TRBJ2-1, the V gene TRBV9, with 7 bases that match TRBD1. This CDR3 is 16 amino acids long. V gave up 3 bases and J gave up 1 base; unmatched junction bases: 7. CDR1 SGDLS and CDR2 YYNGEE come from the germline V gene. The CDR3 DNA is TGTGCCAGCAGCGAAAGACAGGGTAGTTCCTACAATGAGCAGTTCTTC. It encodes CASSERQGSSYNEQFF.

Regarding this clone: This same CDR3 is encoded by further DNA sequences in the sample. The V call is TRBV5-1, the J call TRBJ2-1; D is possibly TRBD2 (6 bases). The CDR3 runs to 15 residues. V was clipped by 2 bases and J by 1 base, with 10 bases between them. Germline V gene data show CDR1 as SGHRS and CDR2 as YFSETQ. CDR3 sequence (DNA): TGCGCCAGCAGCTTATCTGGGGGGTCCTACAATGAGCAGTTCTTC. It yields the protein CASSLSGGSYNEQFF.

In its sample, this clone was seen once. The rearrangement links TRBV7-9 to TRBJ2-1, with 11 bases that match TRBD2. The CDR3 sequence is 16 residues long. The ends lost 1 base at V and 7 bases at J; junction bases unmatched: 6. Germline V CDR1 and CDR2: SEHNR, FQNEAQ (reference sequence). The CDR3 DNA follows: TGTGCCAGCAGCTTAGGGCCTAGCGGGGGGTGGAATGAGCAGTTCTTC. This translates into CASSLGPSGGWNEQFF.

V gene TRBV19 combines with J gene TRBJ2-7; 10 positions match TRBD1. With 3 bases clipped from V and 5 bases from J, the junction kept 1 base outside the gene matches. Looked up from germline, CDR1 is LNHDA and CDR2 is SQIVND (reference sequence). This CDR3 is 13 amino acids long. CDR3 protein: CASSMGQGNEQYV. In nucleotides, the CDR3 is TGTGCCAGTAGTATGGGACAGGGGAACGAGCAGTACGTC.

This clone was observed a few times. The chain couples TRBV5-4 to TRBJ1-6; 7 bases map to TRBD1. The CDR3 consists of 15 residues. CDR1 is SGHNT and CDR2 is YYREEE in the germline V gene (reference sequence). Trimming removed 2 bases from V and 7 bases from J; junction bases left unmatched: 6. The chain's CDR3 is CASSFAQGLNSPLHF. The CDR3 nucleotides are TGTGCCAGCAGCTTTGCACAGGGGCTAAATTCACCCCTCCACTTT. The whole variable domain, filled in from reference TRBV5-4 and TRBJ1-6, reads ETGVTQSPTHLIKTRGQQVTLRCSSQSGHNTVSWYQQALGQGPQFIFQYYREEENGRGNFPPRFSGLQFPNYSSELNVNALELDDSALYLCASSFAQGLNSPLHFGNGTRLTVT.

This clone was observed many times. The chain recombines TRBV7-2 with TRBJ1-5; D unclear. CDR1 is SGHTA, CDR2 FQGNSA, per germline. The CDR3 has 16 residues. The V end was cut by 1 base, the J end by 2 bases, with 12 bases between. The CDR3 sequence is CASSLGVRVGNQPQHF. The CDR3 bases are TGTGCCAGCAGCTTAGGGGTGCGGGTCGGCAATCAGCCCCAGCATTTT.

The rearrangement uses TRBV7-9 and TRBJ2-3; TRBD2 is a possible D gene (6 bases). Germline loops: CDR1 SEHNR, CDR2 FQNEAQ (reference sequence). The CDR3 length is 14 residues. The V end was cut by 8 bases, the J end by 8 bases, with 20 bases between. In nucleotides, the CDR3 is TGTGCCAGCGCTAGCGTCGGTAAGGAACGTACGCAGTATTTT. Translation: CASASVGKERTQYF.

This chain links TRBV2 with TRBJ1-4, with D uncertain. Trimming took 5 bases from V and 8 from J, leaving 15 bases between them. Germline V gene data show CDR1 as SNHLY and CDR2 as FYNNEI. CDR3 length equals 14 residues. The CDR3 here is CASSYSWAGEKLFF. The DNA for the CDR3 is TGTGCCAGCAGTTACTCTTGGGCTGGGGAAAAACTGTTTTTT.

As for this clone: Germline is not matched at one junction end, which may reflect a read error. This chain uses TRBV3-1 (or the pseudogene TRBV3-2) with TRBJ2-3, with 11 positions matching TRBD2. Per the germline V gene, CDR1 is LGHDT and CDR2 is YNNKEL (reference sequence). The CDR3 runs 15 residues. The CDR3 region has the DNA TGTGCCAGCAGCCAAGCGGTTAGCGGGGGGGCAGGCCTAGTTTTT. This encodes CASSQAVSGGAGLVF.

V and J are TRBV9 and TRBJ2-3; 13 nucleotides match TRBD2. Germline V CDR1 and CDR2: SGDLS, YYNGEE. The CDR3 consists of 18 residues. V lost 0 bases and J lost 5; bases outside the gene matches: 9. CDR3 DNA: TGTGCCAGCAGCGTAGTCCCCACGACTAGCGGGGGGCAAGATACGCAGTATTTT. Translating it yields CASSVVPTTSGGQDTQYF. Filled out from reference TRBV9 and TRBJ2-3, the complete variable domain reads DSGVTQTPKHLITATGQRVTLRCSPRSGDLSVYWYQQSLDQGLQFLIQYYNGEERAKGNILERFSAQQFPDLHSELNLSSLELGDSALYFCASSVVPTTSGGQDTQYFGPGTRLTVL.

This clone was seen a few times. The chain links TRBV19 to TRBJ1-3, with D hard to call. The CDR3 has 14 amino acids. Germline CDR1 is LNHDA and CDR2 is SQIVND (reference sequence). The V and J ends lost 6 bases and 4 bases respectively, with 13 bases between them. The CDR3 DNA is TGTGCCAGTAGCTGGGGAGGGATCGGAAACACCATATATTTT. This codes for CASSWGGIGNTIYF.

The rearrangement joins TRBV18 to TRBJ2-7; D may be TRBD1 (5 bases). Trimming cost V 3 bases and J 2 bases, with 8 bases left between them. There are 13 residues in the CDR3. CDR1 is KGHSH and CDR2 is LQKENI in the germline V gene. The CDR3, as DNA: TGTGCCAGCTCACCCCAGGGAACCTACGAGCAGTACGTC. Its protein is CASSPQGTYEQYV.

V and J are TRBV6-6 and TRBJ2-4; D unclear. The CDR3 totals 11 residues. Germline V lookup: CDR1 MNHNY, CDR2 SVGAGI (reference sequence). The V and J ends lost 5 bases and 6 bases respectively, with 5 bases between them. The CDR3 DNA reads TGTGCCAGCAGTACGGGAAACATTCAGTACTTC. The encoded protein is CASSTGNIQYF.

The chain joins TRBV5-6 to TRBJ2-5; D is unclear. The V end was cut by 3 bases, the J end by 4 bases, with 10 bases between. The germline V gene has CDR1 SGHDT and CDR2 YYEEEE. This CDR3 has 13 amino acids. CDR3 coding DNA: TGTGCCAGCAGCTCTGTCTCGAGAGAGACCCAGTACTTC. The encoded protein is CASSSVSRETQYF.

The chain recombines TRBV6-1 with TRBJ2-1; TRBD2 matches 11 bases. The CDR3 runs 16 residues. Trimming cost V 4 bases and J 5 bases; bases outside gene matches: 7. Germline CDR1 is MNHNS and CDR2 is SASEGT. The CDR3 coding sequence is TGTGCCAGCAGTGTCCAACTAGCGGGGGTCAACAATGAGCAGTTCTTC. It codes for CASSVQLAGVNNEQFF.

This sequence joins TRBV19 and TRBJ2-3; 9 bases fit TRBD1. CDR1 is LNHDA and CDR2 is SQIVND in the germline V gene (reference sequence). Trimming took 7 bases from V and 4 from J; bases not matched to a gene: 6. This CDR3 has 14 amino acids. The CDR3 sequence is CASKGTGYPDTQYF. The CDR3 DNA is TGTGCCAGTAAGGGGACAGGGTACCCAGATACGCAGTATTTT.

Points on this clone: Germline is not matched at one junction end, which may reflect a read error. The chain is built from TRBV2 and TRBJ2-4, with TRBD2 identical over 9 bases. CDR3 length: 12 residues. Germline loops: CDR1 SNHLY, CDR2 FYNNEI. This chain's CDR3 is CASSGQRGVLGF. CDR3 nucleotides: TGTGCCAGCAGTGGTCAGCGGGGGGTTCTTGGCTTC.

The chain has TRBV5-6 and TRBJ1-5; maybe TRBD1 (6 bases). CDR3 length: 14 amino acids. V lost 3 bases and J lost 6, with 13 bases in between. Germline values: CDR1 SGHDT, CDR2 YYEEEE. CDR3 region: CASSSIAGVQPQHF. CDR3 DNA sequence: TGTGCCAGCAGCTCTATAGCAGGGGTTCAGCCCCAGCATTTT.

The rearrangement joins TRBV30 to TRBJ2-7; 7 bases map to TRBD1. Germline V gives CDR1 GTSNPN, CDR2 SVGIG (reference sequence). The CDR3 covers 12 residues. V lost 5 bases, J lost 7 bases, and 8 bases stayed unmatched. This CDR3 is CAWGRQGGEQYF. As DNA, the CDR3 is TGTGCCTGGGGCCGACAGGGCGGGGAGCAGTACTTC. Full variable domain (remainder filled in from reference TRBV30 and TRBJ2-7): SQTIHQWPATLVQPVGSPLSLECTVEGTSNPNLYWYRQAAGRGLQLLFYSVGIGQISSEVPQNLSASRPQDRQFILSSKKLLLSDSGFYLCAWGRQGGEQYFGPGTRLTVT.

The V gene is TRBV25-1, the J gene TRBJ2-5, with 10 bases that match TRBD1. Germline lookup yields CDR1 MGHDK and CDR2 SYGVNS. After removal of 1 base from V and 1 base from J, the junction contained 0 bases not matched to a gene. This CDR3 has 15 amino acids. The CDR3 loop reads CASSEWTGGQETQYF. DNA of the CDR3: TGTGCCAGCAGTGAATGGACAGGGGGCCAAGAGACCCAGTACTTC. The full variable domain, completed using reference TRBV25-1 and TRBJ2-5, is EADIYQTPRYLVIGTGKKITLECSQTMGHDKMYWYQQDPGMELHLIHYSYGVNSTEKGDLSSESTVSRIRTEHFPLTLESARPSHTSQYLCASSEWTGGQETQYFGPGTRLLVL.